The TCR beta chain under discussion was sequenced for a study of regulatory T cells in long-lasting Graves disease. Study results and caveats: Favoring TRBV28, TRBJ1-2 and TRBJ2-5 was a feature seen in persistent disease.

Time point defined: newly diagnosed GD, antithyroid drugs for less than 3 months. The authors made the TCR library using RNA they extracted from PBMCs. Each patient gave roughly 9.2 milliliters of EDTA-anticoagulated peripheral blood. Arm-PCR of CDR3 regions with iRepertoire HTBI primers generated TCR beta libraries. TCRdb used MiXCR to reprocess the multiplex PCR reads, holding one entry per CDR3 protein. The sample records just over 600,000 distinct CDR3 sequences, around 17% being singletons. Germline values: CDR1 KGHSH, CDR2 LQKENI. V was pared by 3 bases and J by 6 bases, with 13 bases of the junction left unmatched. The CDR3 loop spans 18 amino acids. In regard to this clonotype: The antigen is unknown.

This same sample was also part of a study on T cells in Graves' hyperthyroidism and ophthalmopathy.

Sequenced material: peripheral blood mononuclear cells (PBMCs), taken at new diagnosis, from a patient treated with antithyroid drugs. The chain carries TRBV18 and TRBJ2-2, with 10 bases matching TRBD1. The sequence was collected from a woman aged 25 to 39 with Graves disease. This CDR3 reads CASSPRPRDRGIAGELFF. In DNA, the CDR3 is TGTGCCAGCTCACCCAGACCCCGGGACAGGGGAATCGCCGGGGAGCTGTTTTTT. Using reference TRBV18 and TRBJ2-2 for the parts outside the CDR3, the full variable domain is NAGVMQNPRHLVRRRGQEARLRCSPMKGHSHVYWYRQLPEEGLKFMVYLQKENIIDESGMPKERFSAEFPKEGPSILRIQQVVRGDSAAYFCASSPRPRDRGIAGELFFGEGSRLTVL.